The 5 T cell receptor beta chains below were found in one sample sequenced in a study of CXCR3-negative and CXCR3-positive naive CD8 T cells. The libraries of TRB cDNA were prepared using 5' RACE with UMI labels. TCRdb reprocessed the 5' RACE reads, with one entry per CDR3 protein and no DNA. Recorded for this sample: about 41,000 distinct CDR3 sequences. The sample comprised naive CXCR3- CD8+ T cells from blood. This sample's subset: CD45RO-CCR7+CD27+CD95- naive CD8+ T cells lacking CXCR3 (TNR3-). The receptors come from a human donor in good health. Some clones in this sample may be carry-over from other donors' samples.

The rearrangement links TRBV10-1 to TRBJ2-1; no DNA is available, so the TRBD2 call from TCRdb remains unchecked. The CDR3 loop spans 18 amino acids. CDR1 WNHNN and CDR2 SYGVQD come from the germline V gene (reference sequence). This CDR3 reads CASSESEGVGLIYNEQFF.

By frequency, this clonotype registers medium-sized (0.01 to 0.1%). The chain uses TRBV7-3 and TRBJ2-1. There are 13 residues in the CDR3. The germline V gene encodes CDR1 SGHTA and CDR2 FQGTGA. The CDR3 loop reads CASSGQTYNEQFF.

The J gene is TRBJ2-7, the V gene TRBV7-9; without DNA, the TCRdb call of TRBD1 cannot be checked. The CDR3 contains 15 residues. Germline V gives CDR1 SEHNR, CDR2 FQNEAQ (reference sequence). The CDR3 is CASSLGQGTSYEQYF.

The chain has TRBV5-5 and TRBJ2-7; no DNA is available, so the TRBD1 call from TCRdb remains unchecked. The CDR3 loop spans 15 amino acids. The germline V gene has CDR1 SGHKS and CDR2 YYEKEE (reference sequence). CDR3 sequence reads: CASSLDFTGGHEQYF.

The CDR3 spells CSARAGVVSSRDEQFF. The chain is built from TRBV20-1 and TRBJ2-1; TCRdb outputs TRBD2, but without DNA this stays unchecked. The CDR3 contains 16 residues. The germline V gene has CDR1 DFQATT and CDR2 SNEGSKA (reference sequence).